The 8 T cell receptor beta chains given below trace back to one sample, sequenced in a study of metastatic and nonmetastatic thyroid tumors. TCRdb reanalyzed the PCR reads with MiXCR. The sample shows roughly 19,000 clones, around 40% of them seen only once. Not a single patient had been given any form of treatment at any point before undergoing thyroid surgery. The sequencing sample was made of tumor tissue. Source of these receptors: a female donor with papillary thyroid cancer or a benign thyroid nodule (not recorded which). Some clones in this sample may be carry-over from other donors' samples.

This clone was found a few times. Written as DNA, the CDR3 is TGCAGTGCTTCCCCCGGGACTAGCTACCTCGAGCAGTACTTC. It codes for CSASPGTSYLEQYF. This rearrangement joins TRBV20-1 to TRBJ2-7; TRBD2 matches at 9 bases. The germline gives CDR1 DFQATT, CDR2 SNEGSKA (reference sequence). Losses at the gene ends were 5 bases for V and 6 bases for J; bases not matched to a gene: 11. There are 14 residues in the CDR3.

This clone was observed a few times. The CDR3 bases are TGTGCCACCAGCAGAGATCGACAGGGGGCGAATGGCTACACCTTC. It encodes CATSRDRQGANGYTF. V gene TRBV15 combines with J gene TRBJ1-2, with 10 bases lining up with TRBD1. Looked up from germline, CDR1 is LNHNV and CDR2 is YYDKDF (reference sequence). Trimming at V came to 0 bases and at J to 6 bases, leaving 4 bases not matched to a gene. This CDR3 is built from 15 residues.

This clone was picked up a small number of times. V is TRBV6-5 and J is TRBJ1-1; possibly TRBD1 for D (5 bases). Germline lookup yields CDR1 MNHEY and CDR2 SVGAGI. Trimming removed 2 bases at V and 4 bases at J, with 23 bases between. The CDR3 loop spans 18 amino acids. The CDR3 region is CASSYLGRGGHFGTEAFF. The CDR3 DNA reads TGTGCCAGCAGTTACCTTGGTCGGGGCGGGCATTTTGGCACTGAAGCTTTCTTT.

This clone was observed a handful of times. J is TRBJ2-7 and V is TRBV6-1, with D maybe TRBD1 (6 bases). The CDR3 is 15 amino acids. The ends were cut back, 2 bases at V and 0 bases at J, with 11 bases in the middle. CDR1 MNHNS and CDR2 SASEGT come from the germline V gene. For the CDR3, the DNA is TGTGCCAGCAGTGAAAGGCAGGGGAGCTCCTACGAGCAGTACTTC. Translated: CASSERQGSSYEQYF.

The genes are TRBV19 and TRBJ2-7; tentatively, D is TRBD1 (5 bases). The ends were cut back, 5 bases at V and 3 bases at J, with 11 bases in the middle. This CDR3 region has 13 residues. Germline V gives CDR1 LNHDA, CDR2 SQIVND (reference sequence). CDR3 DNA sequence: TGTGCCAGTAGTTCACAGGCGCACTACGAGCAGTACTTC. Translation: CASSSQAHYEQYF.

There are a few counts of this clone. The chain uses TRBV6-2 or TRBV6-3 and TRBJ2-7; possibly TRBD2 for D (5 bases). V dropped 6 bases and J dropped 4 bases, with 13 bases sitting between them. The CDR3 is 13 amino acids. Germline CDR1 and CDR2: MNHEY and SVGEGT. CDR3 residues: CASRMNAGYEQYF. The DNA for the CDR3 is TGTGCCAGCAGGATGAATGCGGGTTACGAGCAGTACTTC.

The chain uses TRBV20-1 and TRBJ1-6; D is unclear. Looked up from germline, CDR1 is DFQATT and CDR2 is SNEGSKA (reference sequence). There are 13 residues in the CDR3. Trimming took off 0 bases at V and 11 bases at J, with 11 bases between the two ends. Written as DNA, the CDR3 is TGCAGTGCTAGAGATCCGCTTGGGGCACCCCTCCACTTT. This translates into CSARDPLGAPLHF.

This CDR3 is CASSLVGEGDSLREQYF. The DNA of the CDR3 is TGTGCCAGCAGCTTAGTGGGGGAGGGGGACAGTCTCCGCGAGCAGTACTTC. The chain carries TRBV11-1 and TRBJ2-7; D is perhaps TRBD1 or TRBD2 (7 bases each). V was trimmed by 1 base and J by 6 bases, leaving 22 bases between them. Germline values: CDR1 SGHAT, CDR2 FQDESV (reference sequence). The CDR3 extends over 17 amino acids. The full variable domain, completed using reference TRBV11-1 and TRBJ2-7, is EAEVAQSPRYKITEKSQAVAFWCDPISGHATLYWYRQILGQGPELLVQFQDESVVDDSQLPKDRFSAERLKGVDSTLKIQPAELGDSAMYLCASSLVGEGDSLREQYFGPGTRLTVT.